Below, 5 T cell receptor beta chains from the same sample are listed, as sequenced in a study of CD8 T cells in ankylosing spondylitis. From the 5' RACE reads, TCRdb called clonotypes with MiXCR, one entry per CDR3 protein. The sample comprises under 250,000 distinct CDR3 sequences, roughly 8.2% of which are singletons, and around 4.4% rests with the top ten. The specimen was blood, either unsorted or a sorted T cell fraction (not recorded which). The receptor source for this set is a female donor with ankylosing spondylitis or in good health (not recorded which).

The chain employs TRBV6-2 or TRBV6-3 and TRBJ1-5, with D possibly matching TRBD1 (6 bases). The germline gives CDR1 MNHEY, CDR2 SVGEGT. The V gene lost 2 bases and the J gene lost 3 bases, with 11 bases spanning the gap. The CDR3 is 15 residues long. CDR3 in amino acids: CASSYDRRANQPQHF. The CDR3, as DNA: TGTGCCAGCAGTTACGACAGGAGAGCCAATCAGCCCCAGCATTTT.

This clonotype was recorded many times. This chain connects TRBV12-3 or TRBV12-4 to TRBJ2-5, with D uncertain. This CDR3 has 14 amino acids. V was shortened by 4 bases and J by 4 bases, with 13 bases between the two germline ends. CDR3 sequence (DNA): TGTGCCAGCAGTTCCCGACCAGCCGGAGAGACCCAGTACTTC. Residues: CASSSRPAGETQYF.

This clonotype was counted at least ten times. V usage is TRBV7-2 and J usage is TRBJ2-7; the D is unclear. The CDR3 spans 13 residues. Trimming cost V 1 base and J 6 bases, with 10 bases left between them. Germline lookup yields CDR1 SGHTA and CDR2 FQGNSA. CDR3 sequence reads: CASSLVAESEQYF. The DNA of the CDR3 is TGTGCCAGCAGCTTAGTTGCAGAATCCGAGCAGTACTTC.

In its sample, this clonotype was seen many times. The chain links TRBV7-9 to TRBJ1-3; a weak D match, TRBD1 (5 bases). CDR1 SEHNR and CDR2 FQNEAQ come from the germline V gene (reference sequence). This CDR3 contains 15 residues. Trimming stripped 5 bases from V and 4 bases from J, with 15 bases between. CDR3 loop: CASSPTREDGNTIYF. The CDR3 DNA reads TGTGCCAGCAGCCCTACCAGGGAAGACGGAAACACCATATATTTT.

This clonotype was counted ten times or more. The CDR3 region is CASSPPSLTEAFF. The CDR3 nucleotides read TGTGCCAGCAGCCCCCCCAGTCTAACTGAAGCTTTCTTT. The chain has TRBV5-5 and TRBJ1-1; D unresolved. Trimming cost V 4 bases and J 5 bases, with 12 bases left between them. This CDR3 region has 13 residues. Germline V lookup: CDR1 SGHKS, CDR2 YYEKEE (reference sequence). The full variable domain, in which reference TRBV5-5 and TRBJ1-1 provide the parts outside the CDR3, is DAGVTQSPTHLIKTRGQQVTLRCSPISGHKSVSWYQQVLGQGPQFIFQYYEKEERGRGNFPDRFSARQFPNYSSELNVNALLLGDSALYLCASSPPSLTEAFFGQGTRLTVV.